One T cell receptor beta chain is described in this entry. Its cognate antigen is unknown. Only in-frame clones appear in the TCRdb table, and some are missing; sequencing was by immunoSEQ multiplex PCR. The repertoire holds about 97,000 clones, with 75% to 95% as singletons. This entry is derived from a study of graft-versus-host responses after intestinal transplantation. The wider study: Recipients had multivisceral, liver-intestinal, or isolated intestinal transplants. Anti-thymocyte globulin was used for induction in all recipients, who then took tacrolimus and steroids for roughly three years.

The study's findings and limits: Peak levels of circulating GvH clones tracked with early post-transplant HvG declines. There were GvH clones found in recipient marrow, and some of them appeared first in ileum or blood.

Sequences were derived from PBMCs, sampled about 440 days after intestinal transplant. This receptor was identified in a human patient who received an intestinal transplant, so some T cells may come from the graft donor.

CDR3 bases: TGTGCCAGCAGCCACCCCTGGGACAGGGCGGGAGGCAATCAGCCCCAGCATTTT. Translation: CASSHPWDRAGGNQPQHF. The chain is built from TRBV7-3 and TRBJ1-5; TRBD1 aligns across 9 bases. Losses at the gene ends were 5 bases for V and 2 bases for J; bases not matched to a gene: 13. The CDR3 is made up of 18 amino acids. CDR1 is SGHTA and CDR2 is FQGTGA in the germline V gene.